This T cell receptor (beta chain) was documented in a study of cytomegalovirus exposure and HLA in healthy donors. Study-level results: The authors confirmed in vitro that three CMV-associated chains were specific for CMV antigens. The study labeled under 200 TCR beta chains cytomegalovirus-associated.

PCR used 60 Vbeta primers and 13 Jbeta primers. Here immunoSEQ multiplex PCR was the method, and the copy in TCRdb shows in-frame clones only, minus some. The data hold 130,000 to 150,000 clones, with approximately 78% observed a single time. Regarding this clone: The antigen remains unidentified.

V was clipped by 5 bases and J by 7 bases; unmatched bases: 4. The CDR3 covers 14 residues. Germline loops: CDR1 SGHTA, CDR2 FQGTGA. The sample was PBMCs. This TCR came from a man aged 35-49 years in good health and CMV-seropositive. This chain connects TRBV7-3 to TRBJ2-3, with 12 nucleotides matching TRBD1. CDR3 sequence: CASSGGTGGNTQYF. In DNA form, the CDR3 reads TGTGCCAGCAGCGGCGGGACAGGGGGCAATACGCAGTATTTT.